Below are 5 T cell receptor beta chains sequenced from a single sample in a study of cytomegalovirus exposure and HLA in healthy donors (dated by TCRdb to 2016 to 2017). Receptor libraries were prepared by the immunoSEQ multiplex PCR assay. Held by TCRdb, this immuneACCESS table contains in-frame sequences only and omits some clones. Under half of the omission traces to an unresolved V gene where checked; the cause of the rest is unknown. Across this sample there are about 170,000 clones, with approximately 96% seen only once. The ten largest clones represent around 0.9% of the sample. The source material was PBMCs. Receptors were obtained from a young woman in good health and CMV-seronegative.

The chain is built from TRBV6-6 and TRBJ1-5, with 7 bases identical to TRBD1. The CDR3 is 15 amino acids. Germline-derived CDR1 and CDR2 are MNHNY and SVGAGI (reference sequence). The junction had 7 bases not matched to a gene; V was cut back by 6 bases and J by 2 bases. The CDR3 spells CASRPQGKGNQPQHF. The CDR3 DNA follows: TGTGCCAGCAGGCCACAGGGGAAAGGCAATCAGCCCCAGCATTTT.

CDR3 coding DNA: TGTGCCAGCAGCGTAGACTCTCTAGCGGCCAATGAGCAGTTCTTC. It is translated as CASSVDSLAANEQFF. This chain connects TRBV9 to TRBJ2-1, with 7 nucleotides matching TRBD2. The CDR3 covers 15 residues. Germline values: CDR1 SGDLS, CDR2 YYNGEE. Trimming at V came to 0 bases and at J to 6 bases, leaving 6 bases not matched to a gene.

The chain is built from TRBV4-1 and TRBJ2-3, with a tentative D call TRBD2 (5 bases). The CDR3 loop spans 20 amino acids. Trimming stripped 4 bases from V and 6 bases from J, with 32 bases between. Germline V gene lookup returns CDR1 MGHRA and CDR2 YSYEKL. The CDR3 coding sequence is TGCGCCAGCAGCCTAATATTCCCCCGTCCCCGGCTAGCCGAAGGGGATACGCAGTATTTT. It yields the protein CASSLIFPRPRLAEGDTQYF.

This chain links TRBV7-2 with TRBJ1-2; TRBD1 matches at 8 bases. V shed 2 bases and J 0 bases; nucleotides not matched to a gene: 8. CDR1 is SGHTA and CDR2 is FQGNSA in the germline V gene. This CDR3 has 17 residues. CDR3 loop: CASSLRTGISPNYGYTF. The CDR3 DNA follows: TGTGCCAGCAGCTTACGGACAGGGATCAGCCCTAACTATGGCTACACCTTC.

The rearrangement joins TRBV9 to TRBJ1-3; D possibly corresponds to TRBD1 (6 bases). CDR3 size: 13 residues. The germline V gene encodes CDR1 SGDLS and CDR2 YYNGEE. The ends were cut back, 4 bases at V and 4 bases at J, with 9 bases in the middle. CDR3 residues: CASSFDRGNTIYF. CDR3 DNA: TGTGCCAGCAGCTTCGACAGGGGAAACACCATATATTTT.